The clone carrying this T cell receptor beta chain came up many times. As yet, its antigen is unknown. The data derive from a study of Graves' ophthalmopathy and Graves' hyperthyroidism. The germline CDR1 and CDR2 sequences are SGHTA and FQGNSA. V gave up 1 base and J gave up 2 bases, with 11 bases separating them. CDR3 length equals 15 residues. The authors amplified TCR beta CDR3 regions, and they did so from RNA transcripts for repertoire sequencing. HTBI primers were used in a first-round RT-PCR, which preceded a second-round multiplex PCR. TCRdb re-derived calls from the multiplex PCR reads in MiXCR, one entry per CDR3 protein. The sample gives some 750,000 distinct CDR3 sequences, roughly two fifths of which show up once; about 40% is in the top ten. Someone took the PBMCs out of more than 8.5 ml of fresh peripheral blood. Broader study findings: Among expanded thyroid clonotypes above 0.001 frequency, most also occurred in blood.

Sequencing used peripheral blood. The V call is TRBV7-2, the J call TRBJ2-5; possibly TRBD1 or TRBD2 for D (6 bases each). The sequence came from an adult man with Graves' ophthalmopathy. As DNA, the CDR3 is TGTGCCAGCAGCTTAGAGGGGGGCAAGCAAGAGACCCAGTACTTC. Translated, it gives CASSLEGGKQETQYF.